Following are 30 T cell receptor beta chains from one sample sequenced in a study of response to subunit inactivated influenza vaccine. One entry per CDR3 protein, called by TCRdb with MiXCR from the RT-PCR reads. The profile shows 600,000 to 700,000 distinct CDR3 sequences, roughly 15% of them singletons. The sample was PBMCs from blood, taken less than 15 days before vaccination. These receptors were collected from a man in his forties or fifties who received an inactivated influenza vaccine.

This clonotype occurred many times. The chain employs TRBV3-1 and TRBJ2-7, with 10 bases lining up with TRBD2. CDR1 is LGHDT, CDR2 YNNKEL, per germline (reference sequence). The CDR3 totals 17 residues. V lost 2 bases, J lost 5 bases, and 12 bases stayed unmatched. The CDR3 protein is CASSQRPGLAREDEQYF. CDR3 DNA: TGTGCCAGCAGCCAACGCCCGGGACTAGCGAGAGAAGACGAGCAGTACTTC.

This clonotype was observed a few times. The genes are TRBV12-3 or TRBV12-4 and TRBJ2-1, with D hard to call. V lost 5 bases to trimming and J lost 9 bases, with 14 bases between them. CDR3 length: 13 amino acids. The CDR3 coding sequence is TGTGCCAGCAGTGTAAGCTCATTGGGTGAGCAGTTCTTC. Encoded protein: CASSVSSLGEQFF.

In this sample, this clonotype turned up a few times. The V call is TRBV20-1, the J call TRBJ2-7; no definite D call. Per germline, CDR1 DFQATT and CDR2 SNEGSKA (reference sequence). V was cut by 5 bases and J by 5 bases, with 10 bases left in between. The CDR3 has 11 residues. The CDR3 bases are TGCAGTGCTCATTCGGGTGACGAGCAGTACTTC. Its protein product is CSAHSGDEQYF.

This clonotype was seen more than once but under ten times. The rearrangement links TRBV6-6 to TRBJ2-7, with D possibly matching TRBD2 (7 bases). Germline V lookup: CDR1 MNHNY, CDR2 SVGAGI (reference sequence). This CDR3 spans 18 amino acids. Trimming took 5 bases from V and 3 from J, leaving 26 bases between them. CDR3 DNA: TGTGCCAGCAGTCACGGCCAGGGAGGGGGGGAGCAGGTCTACGAGCAGTACTTC. This sequence encodes CASSHGQGGGEQVYEQYF.

At least ten counts were recorded for this clonotype. V is TRBV12-3 or TRBV12-4 and J is TRBJ1-6; D is unresolved. The CDR3 is 12 amino acids. The V end was cut by 3 bases, the J end by 9 bases, with 6 bases between. In DNA form, the CDR3 reads TGTGCCAGCAGTTTTTTCGGTTCACCCCTCCACTTT. Translation gives CASSFFGSPLHF.

J is TRBJ2-5 and V is TRBV29-1, with a tentative D call TRBD2 (7 bases). The CDR3 covers 13 residues. V gave up 8 bases and J gave up 2 bases, with 15 bases separating them. Germline V gene sequence: CDR1 SQVTM, CDR2 ANQGSEA. CDR3 in amino acids: CSIGGAPQETQYF. CDR3 nucleotides: TGCAGCATTGGGGGGGCCCCTCAAGAGACCCAGTACTTC.

The gene calls are TRBV27 and TRBJ2-7; TRBD2 matches at 8 bases. After removal of 5 bases from V and 4 bases from J, the junction contained 10 bases not matched to a gene. The CDR3 loop spans 15 amino acids. Germline V gene data show CDR1 as MNHEY and CDR2 as SMNVEV (reference sequence). The CDR3 here is CASSPSPLAAYEQYF. The CDR3 nucleotides read TGTGCCAGCAGTCCATCTCCACTAGCGGCTTACGAGCAGTACTTC.

The chain carries TRBV5-1 and TRBJ1-5, with 7 bases matching TRBD1. Germline V gene sequence: CDR1 SGHRS, CDR2 YFSETQ. The CDR3 is made up of 15 amino acids. With 0 bases clipped from V and 5 bases from J, the junction kept 5 bases outside the gene matches. CDR3 region: CASSLEGADDQPQHF. Written as DNA, the CDR3 is TGCGCCAGCAGCTTGGAGGGGGCGGACGATCAGCCCCAGCATTTT.

The chain has TRBV14 and TRBJ2-3; D not resolved. Germline CDR1 and CDR2: SGHDN and FVKESK. The V end was cut by 2 bases, the J end by 9 bases, with 6 bases between. There are 11 residues in the CDR3. The CDR3 here is CASSQFGTQYF. CDR3 bases: TGTGCCAGCAGCCAATTCGGCACGCAGTATTTT.

The genes are TRBV20-1 and TRBJ2-1; D gene unclear. Deletions cut 1 base from V and 8 bases from J, with 12 bases between. Per the germline V gene, CDR1 is DFQATT and CDR2 is SNEGSKA (reference sequence). This CDR3 spans 13 amino acids. DNA of the CDR3: TGCAGTGCTAGAGGTCCCCTAGGCTATGAGCAGTTCTTC. This sequence encodes CSARGPLGYEQFF.

In this sample, this clonotype turned up a few times. This rearrangement joins TRBV29-1 to TRBJ1-1; D is unclear. V lost 5 bases and J 3 bases, leaving 10 bases between the germline ends. Germline-derived CDR1 and CDR2 are SQVTM and ANQGSEA. This CDR3 is 12 amino acids long. CDR3 sequence (DNA): TGCAGCGTTCCTTACGGCGACACTGAAGCTTTCTTT. It specifies CSVPYGDTEAFF.

CDR3 region: CSARNAPDTQYF. CDR3 bases: TGCAGTGCGCGAAATGCCCCAGATACGCAGTATTTT. The V gene is TRBV20-1, the J gene TRBJ2-3; unclear D gene. Germline assignment: CDR1 DFQATT and CDR2 SNEGSKA (reference sequence). The ends were cut back, 6 bases at V and 4 bases at J, with 11 bases in the middle. This CDR3 has 12 residues.

In the case of this clonotype: At one boundary the junction diverges from the germline segment, which might be a read error. This rearrangement joins TRBV20-1 to TRBJ2-7, with a weak D call TRBD1 (5 bases). This CDR3 has 17 residues. Germline CDR1 reads DFQATT; CDR2 reads SNEGSKA (reference sequence). CDR3 nucleotides: TGCTGTGCTAGAGATCTCCCCATGCAGGGCCAGTCCTACGAGCAGTACTTC. Translation: CCARDLPMQGQSYEQYF.

The rearrangement uses TRBV28 and TRBJ2-5; the match to TRBD1 covers 11 bases. Germline V CDR1 and CDR2: MDHEN, SYDVKM. The junction had 6 bases not matched to a gene; V was cut back by 5 bases and J by 4 bases. CDR3 size: 15 residues. Written as DNA, the CDR3 is TGTGCCAGCAGTCTGAGGACAGGGGGCAGAGAGACCCAGTACTTC. Residues: CASSLRTGGRETQYF.

This clonotype was seen only a few times. The genes are TRBV24-1 and TRBJ2-7; the match to TRBD1 covers 7 bases. The CDR3 loop spans 13 amino acids. V shed 4 bases and J 5 bases; nucleotides not matched to a gene: 4. Germline CDR1 KGHDR, CDR2 SFDVKD. CDR3 amino acids: CATSEWDSHEQYF. CDR3 DNA: TGTGCCACCAGTGAGTGGGACAGCCACGAGCAGTACTTC.

This clonotype was seen only a few times. The chain has TRBV5-4 and TRBJ2-5; D not resolved. The CDR3 consists of 13 residues. V was shortened by 5 bases and J by 5 bases, with 13 bases between the two germline ends. Germline values: CDR1 SGHNT, CDR2 YYREEE (reference sequence). DNA of the CDR3: TGTGCCAGCAGAGGTGGGATGGCGGAGACCCAGTACTTC. Encoded protein: CASRGGMAETQYF.

In this sample, this clonotype turned up a few times. This chain joins TRBV2 and TRBJ2-1; 11 nucleotides agree with TRBD2. Germline values: CDR1 SNHLY, CDR2 FYNNEI. V was clipped by 8 bases and J by 10 bases; unmatched bases: 13. This CDR3 has 15 amino acids. CDR3 sequence (DNA): TGTGCCAGCCGGCCAGCGACTAGCGGGGTCGGAGAGCAGTTCTTC. Protein product: CASRPATSGVGEQFF. Combining the CDR3 with reference TRBV2 and TRBJ2-1 gives the whole variable domain EPEVTQTPSHQVTQMGQEVILRCVPISNHLYFYWYRQILGQKVEFLVSFYNNEISEKSEIFDDQFSVERPDGSNFTLKIRSTKLEDSAMYFCASRPATSGVGEQFFGPGTRLTVL.

This clonotype has more than one count but fewer than ten. The chain has TRBV5-1 and TRBJ2-5, with D tentatively TRBD2 (5 bases). Germline lookup yields CDR1 SGHRS and CDR2 YFSETQ. Between the trimmed V and J ends, which lost 4 bases and 1 base, there was a span of 11 bases. The CDR3 loop spans 14 amino acids. The CDR3, as DNA: TGCGCCAGCAGCATGGACTGGGGCCAAGAGACCCAGTACTTC. Translating gives CASSMDWGQETQYF.

This clonotype was detected only a few times. The V and J genes are TRBV20-1 and TRBJ1-4, with 8 positions matching TRBD1. V lost 0 bases and J lost 8; bases outside the gene matches: 5. CDR3 length: 14 amino acids. Per the germline V gene, CDR1 is DFQATT and CDR2 is SNEGSKA (reference sequence). The CDR3 reads CSARDFRTGEKLFF. CDR3 in DNA: TGCAGTGCTAGAGATTTTAGGACAGGGGAAAAACTGTTTTTT.

Written as DNA, the CDR3 is TGTGCCAGCAGCGCGGCGCGGGACGGACTTTATAGCAATCAGCCCCAGCATTTT. The encoded protein is CASSAARDGLYSNQPQHF. V gene TRBV28 combines with J gene TRBJ1-5; the D gene is possibly TRBD1 (5 bases). Germline lookup yields CDR1 MDHEN and CDR2 SYDVKM. The CDR3 is 18 amino acids. V dropped 6 bases and J dropped 0 bases, with 21 bases sitting between them.

Ten or more counts support this clonotype. This chain uses TRBV12-3 or TRBV12-4 with TRBJ1-2, with a weak D call TRBD1 (5 bases). The CDR3 runs 13 residues. The ends were cut back, 1 base at V and 5 bases at J, with 8 bases in the middle. CDR3 protein: CASSLVGGYGYTF. In DNA, the CDR3 is TGTGCCAGCAGTTTAGTGGGGGGTTATGGCTACACCTTC.

As concerns this clonotype: One junction end disagrees with the germline gene, perhaps due to a read error. V usage is TRBV9 and J usage is TRBJ1-2, with a weak D call TRBD1 (5 bases). Germline values: CDR1 SGDLS, CDR2 YYNGEE. This CDR3 has 15 residues. CDR3 in DNA: TGTTCCAGCAGCACCCGGGGCAGCCCTAACTATGGCTACACCTTC. Amino acids: CSSSTRGSPNYGYTF.

The chain has TRBV19 and TRBJ2-7, with D possibly matching TRBD2 (5 bases). Trimming stripped 3 bases from V and 0 bases from J, with 9 bases between. This CDR3 has 14 amino acids. The germline V gene encodes CDR1 LNHDA and CDR2 SQIVND (reference sequence). Here the CDR3 DNA reads TGTGCCAGTAGTATGCGGGCGAGCTCCTACGAGCAGTACTTC. This translates into CASSMRASSYEQYF.

In this sample, this clonotype turned up a few times. This rearrangement joins TRBV2 to TRBJ2-5; possible D gene TRBD1, 6 bases. V was pared by 8 bases and J by 2 bases, with 18 bases between. Germline CDR1 and CDR2: SNHLY and FYNNEI. This CDR3 spans 15 amino acids. The CDR3 nucleotides are TGTGCCAGCCAAGAAACCACAGGGTATCAAGAGACCCAGTACTTC. Translating it yields CASQETTGYQETQYF.

This sequence joins TRBV2 and TRBJ1-2, with D possibly being TRBD1 (5 bases). Germline loops: CDR1 SNHLY, CDR2 FYNNEI. V lost 6 bases, J lost 1 base, and 12 bases lay in between. CDR3 length: 14 amino acids. The DNA for the CDR3 is TGTGCCAGCAGGGGGCTCGGGGATAACTATGGCTACACCTTC. As protein: CASRGLGDNYGYTF.

In the case of this clonotype: A much larger clone is a single base away; this may be a read error. The rearrangement joins TRBV7-9 to TRBJ1-5; the D gene is possibly TRBD1 (5 bases). The V gene's germline CDR1 is SEHNR and CDR2 FQNEAQ (reference sequence). This CDR3 region has 14 residues. The V end was cut by 0 bases, the J end by 6 bases, with 9 bases between. CDR3 region: CASSLAGDGQPQHF. DNA for the CDR3: TGTGCCAGCAGCTTAGCAGGGGACGGTCAGCCCCAGCATTTT.

This clonotype was detected only a few times. V and J are TRBV6-1 and TRBJ2-7; D possibly matches TRBD1 or TRBD2 (5 bases each). CDR3 length: 14 amino acids. V lost 11 bases and J 0 bases, leaving 17 bases between the germline ends. The germline V gene encodes CDR1 MNHNS and CDR2 SASEGT. CDR3 nucleotides: TGTGCCGCAAGCCGGGACGGGATCTCCTACGAGCAGTACTTC. This codes for CAASRDGISYEQYF.

This clonotype was counted many times. V usage is TRBV12-3 or TRBV12-4 and J usage is TRBJ2-3, with D uncertain. Trimming removed 3 bases at V and 2 bases at J, with 9 bases between. CDR3 length: 14 residues. The CDR3 protein is CASSFGISTDTQYF. In DNA form, the CDR3 reads TGTGCCAGCAGTTTTGGGATTTCCACAGATACGCAGTATTTT.

This clonotype was counted at least ten times. The CDR3 region is CASSQEAGLSQPQHF. The CDR3 DNA is TGTGCCAGCAGCCAAGAGGCGGGATTGAGTCAGCCCCAGCATTTT. J is TRBJ1-5 and V is TRBV4-2; D is unresolved. Germline V gives CDR1 LGHNA, CDR2 YNFKEQ. The CDR3 has 15 residues. With 0 bases removed from V and 6 bases from J, the gap between germline ends came to 12 bases.

The chain carries TRBV7-3 and TRBJ2-1; D may be TRBD1 or TRBD2 (5 bases each). The length of the CDR3 is 13 residues. The germline V gene has CDR1 SGHTA and CDR2 FQGTGA. V was trimmed by 5 bases and J by 10 bases, leaving 15 bases between them. CDR3 amino acids: CASSVPGTGEQFF. The CDR3 nucleotides are TGTGCCAGCAGCGTCCCCGGGACCGGGGAGCAGTTCTTC.